This T cell receptor beta chain was documented in a study of blood T cell repertoires in COVID-19. Authors' processing steps: Nucleated cell number was recorded as an estimate derived from reference gene primer amplification. Only in-frame clones appear in the TCRdb table, and some are missing; sequencing was by immunoSEQ multiplex PCR. V and J calls and clone size are given by that table; D and trimming were obtained from the DNA. The repertoire holds 84,000 or so clones, around 83% seen once, with around 36% in the top ten. The germline V and J ends were trimmed by 4 bases and 2 bases, with 11 bases remaining between them. The CDR3 is made up of 15 amino acids. Germline V gene sequence: CDR1 MGHRA, CDR2 YSYEKL.

This receptor was taken from a man older than 75 with active or convalescent COVID-19. The source material was peripheral blood. The V gene is TRBV4-1, the J gene TRBJ2-2, with D possibly matching TRBD2 (5 bases). The DNA for the CDR3 is TGCGCCAGCAGCCGGGAGACAACCAACACCGGGGAGCTGTTTTTT. The encoded protein is CASSRETTNTGELFF.